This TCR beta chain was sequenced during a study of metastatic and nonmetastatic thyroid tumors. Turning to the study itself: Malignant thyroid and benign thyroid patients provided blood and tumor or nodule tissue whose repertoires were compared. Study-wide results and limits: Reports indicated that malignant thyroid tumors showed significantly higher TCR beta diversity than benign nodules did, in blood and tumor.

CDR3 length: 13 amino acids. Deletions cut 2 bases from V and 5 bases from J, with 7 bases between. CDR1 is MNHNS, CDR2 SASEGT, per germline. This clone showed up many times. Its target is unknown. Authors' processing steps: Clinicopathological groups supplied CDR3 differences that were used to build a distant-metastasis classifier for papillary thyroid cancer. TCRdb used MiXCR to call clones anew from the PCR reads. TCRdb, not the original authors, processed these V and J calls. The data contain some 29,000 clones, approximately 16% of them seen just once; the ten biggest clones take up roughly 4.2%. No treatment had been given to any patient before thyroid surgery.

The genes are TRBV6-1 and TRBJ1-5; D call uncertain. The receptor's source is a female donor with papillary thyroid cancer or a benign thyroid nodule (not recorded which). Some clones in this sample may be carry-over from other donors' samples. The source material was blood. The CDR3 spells CASSENPDQPQHF. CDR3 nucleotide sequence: TGTGCCAGCAGTGAAAACCCCGATCAGCCCCAGCATTTT.